Listed below are T cell receptor beta chains from one sample, sequenced in a study of T cells in Graves' hyperthyroidism and ophthalmopathy. TCRdb passed the multiplex PCR reads through MiXCR, listing each CDR3 protein once. The sample includes fewer than 600,000 distinct CDR3 sequences, around 15% of them seen just once. Sequencing was done on a sample of blood. Receptors were obtained from a woman aged 40-49 years with Graves' hyperthyroidism. CDR3s leave out the opening cysteine and the closing phenylalanine or tryptophan.

v_call,cdr3_aa
TRBV11-2,ASSLGVGKIYEQY
TRBV12-3/TRBV12-4,ASSLGYGDSPLH
TRBV9,ASSVGLGEDTQY
TRBV19,ASSISWSSYEQY
TRBV20-1,SARSGSDTGELF
TRBV28,ASRRRNTEAF
TRBV2,ASSVSGDYEQY
TRBV6-1,ASSEYPGANYGYT
TRBV7-9,ASTISAGRSTDTQY
TRBV20-1,SARLAGGRETQY
TRBV30,ALTGQGGTEAF
TRBV6-1,ASSSPGGRGLDEQF
TRBV25-1,ASSEGLAIGTYNEQF
TRBV19,ASKASSGSSYNEQF
TRBV28,ASSLPVKISSGANVLT
TRBV28,ASSQNGLAGIPDTQY
TRBV14,ASSQRQAPYNEQF
TRBV28,ASSPEYNEQF
TRBV10-3,AAQGALGGYT
TRBV10-3,ATRGADEQY
TRBV3-1,ASSQFVPQTTGELF
TRBV20-1,SAREGVFDYGYT
TRBV4-2,ASSQGGQDTDTQY
TRBV7-8,ASSLARVKTDTQY
TRBV12-3/TRBV12-4,ASSFSNGDTQY
TRBV5-1,ASSFGSGSARETQY
TRBV25-1,ASSRRSGETQY
TRBV6-1,ASSLSGSNEKLF
TRBV24-1,ATSRAGAGTDTQY
TRBV4-1,ASSQGGVGNTEAF
TRBV12-3/TRBV12-4,ASSSPRTSGRISSGANVLT
TRBV6-1,ASTAQGGGNEQF
TRBV12-3/TRBV12-4,ASSSGLTGRETQY
TRBV2,ASSVGERTGELF
TRBV30,AWNPGQGSYEQY
TRBV28,ASTRGNEKLF
TRBV11-2,ASRSGSSYNSPLH
TRBV4-1,ASSPVPKRATYEQY